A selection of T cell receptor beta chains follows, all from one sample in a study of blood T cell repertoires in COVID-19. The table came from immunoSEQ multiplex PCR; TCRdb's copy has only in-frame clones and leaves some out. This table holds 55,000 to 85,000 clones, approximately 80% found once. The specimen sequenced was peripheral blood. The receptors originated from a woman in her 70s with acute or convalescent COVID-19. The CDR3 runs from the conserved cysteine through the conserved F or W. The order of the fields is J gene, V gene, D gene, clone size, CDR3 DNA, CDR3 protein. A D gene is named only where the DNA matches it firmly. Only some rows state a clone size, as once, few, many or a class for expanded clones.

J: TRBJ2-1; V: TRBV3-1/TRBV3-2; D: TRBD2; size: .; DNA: TGTGCCAGCAGCCGCCGCAGTAGCGGGGTCGACAATGAGCAGTTCTTC; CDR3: CASSRRSSGVDNEQFF
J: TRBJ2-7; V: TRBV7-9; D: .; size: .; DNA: TGTGCCAGCAGCTTCCAGAGTGCAGGGAAGACTCGCGAGCAGTACTTC; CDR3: CASSFQSAGKTREQYF
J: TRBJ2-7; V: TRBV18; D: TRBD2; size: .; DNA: TGTGCCAGCTCACCTAGTTTTGGGAGGACTGGACTAGCGGAAACCAGCTCCTACGAGCAGTACTTC; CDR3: CASSPSFGRTGLAETSSYEQYF
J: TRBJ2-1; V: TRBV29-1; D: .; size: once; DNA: TGCAGCGCCCTACCGGGCGGGGGCGATGAGCAGTTCTTC; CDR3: CSALPGGGDEQFF
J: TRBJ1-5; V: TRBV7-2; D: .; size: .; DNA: TGTGCCAGCAGCAATACAGGGAGCAATCAGCCCCAGCATTTT; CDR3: CASSNTGSNQPQHF
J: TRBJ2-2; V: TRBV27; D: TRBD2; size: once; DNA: TGTGCCAGCAGTTTATCAGTGGGACTAGGGACCGGGGAGCTGTTTTTT; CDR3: CASSLSVGLGTGELFF
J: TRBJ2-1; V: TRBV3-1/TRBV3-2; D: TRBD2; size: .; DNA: TGTGCCAGCAGCCTTTCTAGCGGGGGCAATGAGCAGTTCTTC; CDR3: CASSLSSGGNEQFF
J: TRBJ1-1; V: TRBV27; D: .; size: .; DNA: TGTGCCAGCAGTTTACAGGGCGCTCCTGAAGCTTTCTTT; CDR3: CASSLQGAPEAFF
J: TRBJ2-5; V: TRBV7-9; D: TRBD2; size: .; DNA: TGTGCCAGCAGCACACCCGGGGCGGGGGGGCCGCGAGAGGAGACCCAGTACTTC; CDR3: CASSTPGAGGPREETQYF
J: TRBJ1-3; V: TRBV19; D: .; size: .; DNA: TGTGCCAGTAGTGGGACATTCGGAAACACCATATATTTT; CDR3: CASSGTFGNTIYF
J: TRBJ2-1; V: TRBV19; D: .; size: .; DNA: TGTGCTAGTTCCCGGGTTAGCGCAGATGAGCAGTTCTTC; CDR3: CASSRVSADEQFF
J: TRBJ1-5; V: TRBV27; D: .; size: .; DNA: TGTGCCAGCAGTTTAAGGGGCAGAGTCAATCAGCCCCAGCATTTT; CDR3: CASSLRGRVNQPQHF
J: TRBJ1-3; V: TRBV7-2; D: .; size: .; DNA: TGTGCCAGCAGCTTAGCGGAGGGCTTCTCTGGAAACACCATATATTTT; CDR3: CASSLAEGFSGNTIYF
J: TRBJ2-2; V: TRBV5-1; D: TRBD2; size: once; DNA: TGCGCCAGCAGCCTGGGACTAGCCCAGAACACCGGGGAGCTGTTTTTT; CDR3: CASSLGLAQNTGELFF
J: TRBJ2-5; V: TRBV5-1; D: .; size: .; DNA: TGCGCCAGCAGCCAGGCCCCCGGGACTTTCCAAGAGACCCAGTACTTC; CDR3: CASSQAPGTFQETQYF
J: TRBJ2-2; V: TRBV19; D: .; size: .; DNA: TGTGCCAGCAAGGGAGCGGAGAGGGACACCGGGGAGCTGTTTTTT; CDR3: CASKGAERDTGELFF
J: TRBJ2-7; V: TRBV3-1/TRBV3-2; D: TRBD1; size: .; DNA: TGTGCCAGCAGCTTTATGACAGGGGGCACCTACGAGCAGTACTTC; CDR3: CASSFMTGGTYEQYF
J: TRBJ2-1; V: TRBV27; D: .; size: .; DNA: TGTGCCAGCAGTTTAAAAGGGACAACTTACTACAATGAGCAGTTCTTC; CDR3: CASSLKGTTYYNEQFF
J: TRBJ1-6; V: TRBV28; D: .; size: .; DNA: TGTGCCAGCAGTCATGGGGGATCGGGGGGAAATAATTCACCCCTCCACTTT; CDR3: CASSHGGSGGNNSPLHF
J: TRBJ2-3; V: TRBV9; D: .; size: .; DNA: TGTGCCAGCAGCGAACTAGCTAATCCCACAGATACGCAGTATTTT; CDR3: CASSELANPTDTQYF
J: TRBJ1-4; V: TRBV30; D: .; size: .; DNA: TGTGCCTGGGGGAATGGGCCGGAGGGACGAGAAAAACTGTTTTTT; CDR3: CAWGNGPEGREKLFF
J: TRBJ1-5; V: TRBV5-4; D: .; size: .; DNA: TGTGCCAGCAGCAATGGCTCGGGTGGATACCAGCCCCAGCATTTT; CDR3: CASSNGSGGYQPQHF
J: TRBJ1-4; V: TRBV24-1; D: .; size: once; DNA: TGTGCCACCAGTGATCCCCGGGGGGGCACTAATGAAAAACTGTTTTTT; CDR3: CATSDPRGGTNEKLFF
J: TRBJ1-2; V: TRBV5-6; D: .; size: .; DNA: TGTGCCAGCAGCTTGGGGGAGTGGGGCTACACCTTC; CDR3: CASSLGEWGYTF
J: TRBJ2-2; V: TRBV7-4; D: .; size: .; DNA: TGTGCCAGCAGCCCTAGTTACACCGGGGAGCTGTTTTTT; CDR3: CASSPSYTGELFF
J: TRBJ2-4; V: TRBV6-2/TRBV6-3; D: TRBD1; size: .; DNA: TGTGCCAGCAGTCAAAGGACAGGGGTGAACAAAAACATTCAGTACTTC; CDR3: CASSQRTGVNKNIQYF
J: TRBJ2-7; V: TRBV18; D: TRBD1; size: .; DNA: TGTGCCAGCTCATCACCGGGACAGGGACCCTACGAGCAGTACTTC; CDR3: CASSSPGQGPYEQYF
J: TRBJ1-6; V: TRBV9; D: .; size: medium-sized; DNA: TGTGCCAGCAGCGTAGAGGGGACCTATAATTCACCCCTCCACTTT; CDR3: CASSVEGTYNSPLHF
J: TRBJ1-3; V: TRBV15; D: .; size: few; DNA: TGTGCCACCAGCAGAGTTGGAGGCTCTGGAAACACCATATATTTT; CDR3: CATSRVGGSGNTIYF
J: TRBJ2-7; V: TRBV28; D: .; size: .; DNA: TGTGCCAGCCACCAGAGCGGCTACGAGCAGTACTTC; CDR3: CASHQSGYEQYF
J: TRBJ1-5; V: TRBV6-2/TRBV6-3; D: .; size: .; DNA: TGTGCCAGCAGTTACACGGAAGTAGCTCAGCCCCAGCATTTT; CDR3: CASSYTEVAQPQHF
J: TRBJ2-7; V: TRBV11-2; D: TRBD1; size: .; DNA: TGTGCCAGCAGCTTCGGGACAGGGGTGTACGAGCAGTACTTC; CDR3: CASSFGTGVYEQYF
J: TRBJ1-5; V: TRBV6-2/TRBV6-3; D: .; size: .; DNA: TGTGCCAGCAGTTACGGGGCAGGTGATAGCAATCAGCCCCAGCATTTT; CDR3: CASSYGAGDSNQPQHF
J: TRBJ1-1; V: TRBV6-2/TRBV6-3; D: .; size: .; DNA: TGTGCCAGCAGTTACCCGGCCAGGCCGGACACTGAAGCTTTCTTT; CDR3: CASSYPARPDTEAFF
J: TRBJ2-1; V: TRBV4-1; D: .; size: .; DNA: TGCGCCAGCAGCCAGCCTACACGGGGAAGCGGCCGCAATGAGCAGTTCTTC; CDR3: CASSQPTRGSGRNEQFF
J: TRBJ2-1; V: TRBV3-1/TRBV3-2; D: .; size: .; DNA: TGTGCCAGCAGCCAAGACAGGGTCAGATACAATGAGCAGTTCTTC; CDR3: CASSQDRVRYNEQFF
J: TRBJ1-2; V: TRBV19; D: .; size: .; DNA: TGTGCCAGTAGTACAGGAGTTGAGGGAGGCTACACCTTC; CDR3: CASSTGVEGGYTF
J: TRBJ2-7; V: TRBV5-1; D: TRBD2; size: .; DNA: TGCGCCAGCAGCTTGGGGGGACTAGCGGCGTCCTACGAGCAGTACTTC; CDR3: CASSLGGLAASYEQYF
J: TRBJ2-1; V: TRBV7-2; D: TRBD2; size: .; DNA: TGTGCCAGCAGCTTAGAAGCTAGCGGGAGCTATGAGCAGTTCTTC; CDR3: CASSLEASGSYEQFF
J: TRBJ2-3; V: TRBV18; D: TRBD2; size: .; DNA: TGTGCCAGCTCATTTAGCGGGGGAAGAGATACGCAGTATTTT; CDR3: CASSFSGGRDTQYF
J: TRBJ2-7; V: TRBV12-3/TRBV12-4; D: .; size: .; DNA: TGTGCCAGCAGCCCAGGGGCGCTCTACGAGCAGTACTTC; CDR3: CASSPGALYEQYF
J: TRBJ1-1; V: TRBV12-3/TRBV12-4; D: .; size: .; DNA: TGTGCCAGCAGCAGGACTGAAGACACTGAAGCTTTCTTT; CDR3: CASSRTEDTEAFF
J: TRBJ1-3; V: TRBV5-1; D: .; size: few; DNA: TGCGCCAGCAGCTTGGGCAGGGGCCCTGGAAACACCATATATTTT; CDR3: CASSLGRGPGNTIYF
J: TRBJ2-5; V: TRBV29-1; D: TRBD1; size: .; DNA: TGCAGCGTTGGGCAGGGGGCCCAAGAGACCCAGTACTTC; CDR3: CSVGQGAQETQYF
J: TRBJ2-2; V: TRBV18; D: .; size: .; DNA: TGTGCCAGCTCACCCGTCCAGGCGGGCGGAACCGGGGAGCTGTTTTTT; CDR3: CASSPVQAGGTGELFF
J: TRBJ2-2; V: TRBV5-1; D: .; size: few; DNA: TGCGCCAGCAGCTTGGAGGGAGACACCGGGGAGCTGTTTTTT; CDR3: CASSLEGDTGELFF